This T cell receptor beta chain was documented in a study of shared clonotypes between healthy human individuals. Overall study findings and caveats: In having few donors, the study represented limited genetic and exposure-history diversity.

To note about this clone: Antigen unknown.

The study ran the assay at deep level. Genomic DNA of every subset was divided equally among multiple immunoSEQ plates. The repertoire was sequenced with immunoSEQ multiplex PCR; TCRdb's copy has only in-frame clones and lacks some. The repertoire holds hundreds of thousands of clones, with roughly 70% as singletons. Germline CDR1 and CDR2: SQVTM and ANQGSEA. The CDR3 has 11 amino acids. This chain joins TRBV29-1 and TRBJ2-1; no clear D. The sample taken for sequencing was memory CD4+ T cells sorted from blood. Subset meaning: CD45RA-negative fraction. The receptor's source is a woman aged 30 to 39 in good health. CDR3 protein: CVSGSYNEQFF. CDR3 nucleotide sequence: TGCGTGTCCGGTTCCTACAATGAGCAGTTCTTC.